The 19 T cell receptor beta chains below come from one sample, sequenced in a study of T cells after yellow fever vaccination. TCRdb called the 5' RACE reads again in MiXCR, with one record for every CDR3 protein. In the table there are 450,000 to 650,000 distinct CDR3 sequences, roughly 13% of which are singletons. The sample here was PBMCs, taken on the day of the yellow fever booster vaccination. The source of these receptors is a man younger than 45 who received the YFV17D yellow fever vaccine.

The rearrangement links TRBV18 to TRBJ2-3, with D possibly being TRBD2 (5 bases). Trimming removed 5 bases at V and 4 bases at J, with 10 bases between. Germline V lookup: CDR1 KGHSH, CDR2 LQKENI. CDR3 length: 13 amino acids. CDR3 DNA: TGTGCCAGCTCAAGTAGCGTTGCAGATACGCAGTATTTT. Its translation is CASSSSVADTQYF. Full variable domain (rest looked up from reference TRBV18 and TRBJ2-3): NAGVMQNPRHLVRRRGQEARLRCSPMKGHSHVYWYRQLPEEGLKFMVYLQKENIIDESGMPKERFSAEFPKEGPSILRIQQVVRGDSAAYFCASSSSVADTQYFGPGTRLTVL.

This clonotype was recorded a few times. The chain carries TRBV25-1 and TRBJ2-7; possibly TRBD2 for D (5 bases). Germline V gene sequence: CDR1 MGHDK, CDR2 SYGVNS. The germline V and J ends were trimmed by 3 bases and 1 base, with 10 bases remaining between them. This CDR3 comprises 14 residues. The CDR3 loop reads CASSELAGSYEQYF. The CDR3 DNA follows: TGTGCCAGCAGTGAGCTCGCGGGTTCCTACGAGCAGTACTTC.

J is TRBJ2-1 and V is TRBV6-2 or TRBV6-3; the match to TRBD2 covers 9 bases. This CDR3 comprises 14 residues. V lost 5 bases, J lost 5 bases, and 4 bases stayed unmatched. The germline V gene has CDR1 MNHEY and CDR2 SVGEGT. The DNA of the CDR3 is TGTGCCAGCAGTAAACTAGCGGGCCACAATGAGCAGTTCTTC. Its protein is CASSKLAGHNEQFF.

V gene TRBV2 combines with J gene TRBJ2-1; 9 positions agree with TRBD2. With V trimmed by 6 bases and J by 7 bases, 10 bases remained unmatched. Looked up from germline, CDR1 is SNHLY and CDR2 is FYNNEI. This CDR3 has 15 residues. DNA for the CDR3: TGTGCCAGCAGGCACTCGACTAGCGGACTAAATGAGCAGTTCTTC. Its protein product is CASRHSTSGLNEQFF.

The J gene is TRBJ2-1, the V gene TRBV24-1; maybe TRBD1 (6 bases). The ends were cut back, 3 bases at V and 4 bases at J, with 15 bases in the middle. Germline CDR1 KGHDR, CDR2 SFDVKD. The CDR3 runs 16 residues. This CDR3 reads CATSDRLRRGYNEQFF. The CDR3, as DNA: TGTGCCACCAGTGATCGCCTACGCAGGGGTTACAATGAGCAGTTCTTC.

This clonotype appeared a few times. The genes are TRBV7-2 and TRBJ2-7, with D possibly being TRBD1 (6 bases). This CDR3 spans 14 amino acids. With 2 bases removed from V and 2 bases from J, the gap between germline ends came to 10 bases. Germline CDR1 and CDR2: SGHTA and FQGNSA. CDR3 sequence reads: CASSLTWTAYEQYF. The CDR3 coding sequence is TGTGCCAGCAGCTTAACTTGGACAGCCTACGAGCAGTACTTC.

The CDR3 loop is CASSEGGSRTDTQYF. CDR3 nucleotides: TGTGCCAGCAGTGAAGGCGGGAGTAGGACAGATACGCAGTATTTT. The chain employs TRBV2 and TRBJ2-3; 7 nucleotides agree with TRBD2. Germline V lookup: CDR1 SNHLY, CDR2 FYNNEI. V was clipped by 1 base and J by 3 bases; unmatched bases: 4. The CDR3 spans 15 residues.

Only a few counts were recorded for this clonotype. The chain recombines TRBV5-1 with TRBJ2-5, with TRBD2 identical over 12 bases. The CDR3 has 17 residues. V lost 0 bases and J lost 2; bases outside the gene matches: 5. Germline V gives CDR1 SGHRS, CDR2 YFSETQ. The CDR3 here is CASSLGVTSGGQETQYF. As DNA, the CDR3 is TGCGCCAGCAGCTTGGGGGTGACTAGCGGGGGACAAGAGACCCAGTACTTC.

V usage is TRBV28 and J usage is TRBJ2-5; 7 bases fit TRBD2. Germline V lookup: CDR1 MDHEN, CDR2 SYDVKM. The CDR3 is 16 residues long. V lost 5 bases and J lost 2; bases outside the gene matches: 11. Here the CDR3 reads CASSLLAEQQQETQYF. The CDR3, as DNA: TGTGCCAGCAGTCTCCTAGCGGAGCAACAACAAGAGACCCAGTACTTC.

This clonotype showed up just a few times. The chain recombines TRBV9 with TRBJ2-2; D ambiguous. Trimming took off 0 bases at V and 6 bases at J, with 12 bases between the two ends. Looked up from germline, CDR1 is SGDLS and CDR2 is YYNGEE. The CDR3 extends over 15 amino acids. CDR3 loop: CASSVGYPTAGELFF. For the CDR3, the DNA is TGTGCCAGCAGCGTAGGGTATCCGACTGCCGGGGAGCTGTTTTTT.

This clonotype was counted only a few times. CDR3 in amino acids: CASSLAEGILAKNIQYF. The CDR3 region has the DNA TGTGCCAGCAGCTTAGCGGAAGGAATCCTAGCCAAAAACATTCAGTACTTC. The V and J genes are TRBV7-2 and TRBJ2-4; D uncertain. Germline V lookup: CDR1 SGHTA, CDR2 FQGNSA. Deletions cut 0 bases from V and 0 bases from J, with 12 bases between. This CDR3 is built from 17 residues.

With regard to this clonotype: The germline gene is not matched at one end of the junction; a read error may be the cause. The chain recombines TRBV2 with TRBJ2-5; 14 bases are shared with TRBD2. The germline V gene has CDR1 SNHLY and CDR2 FYNNEI. The CDR3 totals 18 residues. As DNA, the CDR3 is TGTGCCCGCAGTAGAACCGGGACTAGCGGGAGAGGGGGGCAGACCCAGTACTTC. It encodes CARSRTGTSGRGGQTQYF. Full variable domain (remainder filled in from reference TRBV2 and TRBJ2-5): EPEVTQTPSHQVTQMGQEVILRCVPISNHLYFYWYRQILGQKVEFLVSFYNNEISEKSEIFDDQFSVERPDGSNFTLKIRSTKLEDSAMYFCARSRTGTSGRGGQTQYFGPGTRLLVL.

The J gene is TRBJ2-7, the V gene TRBV7-2; D is perhaps TRBD1 (6 bases). CDR3 length: 15 residues. Trimming took off 6 bases at V and 11 bases at J, with 26 bases between the two ends. The V gene's germline CDR1 is SGHTA and CDR2 FQGNSA. The CDR3 here is CASSQRGSGAGQEYF. The CDR3 nucleotides read TGTGCCAGCAGTCAGAGGGGCTCAGGGGCGGGTCAGGAGTACTTC.

The sample holds a few counts of this clonotype. The gene calls are TRBV7-9 and TRBJ1-6; 10 bases line up with TRBD1. This CDR3 region has 15 residues. Germline assignment: CDR1 SEHNR and CDR2 FQNEAQ (reference sequence). V lost 5 bases and J lost 10; bases outside the gene matches: 8. CDR3 loop: CASSPAGQGTSPLHF. In nucleotides, the CDR3 is TGTGCCAGCAGCCCAGCGGGACAGGGGACCTCACCCCTCCACTTT.

The chain joins TRBV5-1 to TRBJ2-2; D not certain. Germline CDR1 reads SGHRS; CDR2 reads YFSETQ. CDR3 length: 14 residues. V lost 5 bases, J lost 1 base, and 9 bases lay in between. The CDR3 region has the DNA TGCGCCAGCAGGAGGACCATGAACACCGGGGAGCTGTTTTTT. Translated: CASRRTMNTGELFF.

Only a few counts were recorded for this clonotype. The chain employs TRBV15 and TRBJ2-5; 7 bases line up with TRBD1. The germline gives CDR1 LNHNV, CDR2 YYDKDF (reference sequence). The CDR3 extends over 14 amino acids. V gave up 5 bases and J gave up 1 base; unmatched junction bases: 4. This CDR3 is CATSYRDSQETQYF. Written as DNA, the CDR3 is TGTGCCACCAGCTACCGGGACAGCCAAGAGACCCAGTACTTC.

This clonotype came up a few times. The chain recombines TRBV5-4 with TRBJ2-7; 7 bases fit TRBD2. The V segment lost 6 bases and the J segment 0 bases; nucleotides outside the gene matches: 9. The CDR3 totals 15 residues. Per the germline V gene, CDR1 is SGHNT and CDR2 is YYREEE (reference sequence). For the CDR3, the DNA is TGTGCCAGCACTTTGGGCGGGAGTAACTCCTACGAGCAGTACTTC. Its translation: CASTLGGSNSYEQYF.

This clonotype has more than one count but fewer than ten. The V and J genes are TRBV6-4 and TRBJ2-1; no clear D. Germline-derived CDR1 and CDR2 are MRHNA and SNTAGT. This CDR3 contains 15 residues. Trimming removed 2 bases from V and 4 bases from J, with 12 bases in between. DNA of the CDR3: TGTGCCAGCAGTGACGTGCAGAAAGGGTACAATGAGCAGTTCTTC. It codes for CASSDVQKGYNEQFF.

This chain joins TRBV6-1 and TRBJ1-3; D unclear. There are 15 residues in the CDR3. Deletions cut 6 bases from V and 2 bases from J, with 14 bases between. Germline V gives CDR1 MNHNS, CDR2 SASEGT. The CDR3 DNA sequence: TGTGCCAGCAGGCAAATCGGAAAGCCTGGAAACACCATATATTTT. Amino acid sequence: CASRQIGKPGNTIYF.